This record concerns one T cell receptor beta chain sequence. The repertoire was sequenced with immunoSEQ multiplex PCR; TCRdb's copy has only in-frame clones and lacks some. The data hold roughly 150,000 clones, with around 81% observed a single time. The sample is drawn from a study of blood T cell repertoires in COVID-19. In germline, CDR1 is SGHTA, CDR2 FQGNSA. This CDR3 has 16 residues. Trimming cost V 4 bases and J 0 bases, with 10 bases left between them. This chain uses TRBV7-2 with TRBJ2-6; no clear D. Sequences were obtained from peripheral blood. This receptor was taken from a man between 65 and 80 years old who had recovered from COVID-19. The CDR3 DNA sequence: TGTGCCAGCAGCTCACACATGTCCTCTGGGGCCAACGTCCTGACTTTC. It specifies CASSSHMSSGANVLTF.